The sequence of this T cell receptor (beta chain) was determined in a study of blood T cells in healthy people across ages. Primers used in a second PCR of roughly 6 to 12 cycles were a sample-barcoded 5' primer and a J-beta primer mix. Each cDNA was tagged by a template-switch adaptor containing 12 random nucleotides. A single record per CDR3 protein comes from TCRdb applying MiXCR to the 5' RACE reads. The sample holds 600,000 or so distinct CDR3 sequences, around half seen once. The CDR3 is 13 residues long. V shed 5 bases and J 4 bases; nucleotides not matched to a gene: 6. CDR1 DFQATT and CDR2 SNEGSKA come from the germline V gene (reference sequence).

This clonotype originated in a man older than 75 in good health. The chain uses TRBV20-1 and TRBJ1-1, with 8 positions matching TRBD1. The sample comprised blood. The CDR3 loop is CSARQGSGTEAFF. The CDR3 bases are TGCAGTGCTCGACAGGGGTCGGGCACTGAAGCTTTCTTT.